This T cell receptor (beta chain) appears in the sequencing data of a study of response to subunit inactivated influenza vaccine (dated by TCRdb to the late 2010s). For context, the study as a whole: The study used deep quantitative T cell receptor repertoire profiling to track responses to a trivalent subunit inactivated influenza vaccine.

Libraries came from RT-PCR. The sample was run on an Illumina HiSeq 2500. TCRdb applied fastp at Q25 and MiXCR to the public reads, then kept only in-frame beta chains. Each record represents a unique CDR3 protein, reported with the most common genes and DNA among its rows. The sample table holds 800,000 to 1,000,000 distinct CDR3 sequences, of which 21% were seen once. The top ten clonotypes cover more than 8.5% of the sample. Broad study findings and their caveats: The authors proposed that each seasonal influenza vaccination may bring in only a limited number of new T cells.

CDR1 is given as LGHNA and CDR2 as YSLEER, both from the germline V gene. Trimming removed 4 bases from V and 6 bases from J; the gene matches leave 16 bases unexplained. The CDR3 goes from the cysteine to the phenylalanine over 17 residues. Just the 51-base CDR3 DNA is kept, in frame starting at base 1. This clonotype showed up many times. Its antigen is still unknown. Base-call qualities are not available, and no considerably larger clone is one nucleotide away. Sequenced here: PBMCs from blood, sampled around 5 days after vaccination. The clonotype was recovered from a man aged 50 to 60 who received an inactivated influenza vaccine. Donor details come from another sample of the same person, matched by shared clones. The chain links TRBV4-3 with TRBJ2-7, and 9 junctional nucleotides match TRBD1. The nucleotides are TGCGCCAGCAGCCGCCGGCAGGGTGTGGGACAGGGAAGCGAGCAGTACTTC. The encoded protein is CASSRRQGVGQGSEQYF.